Below, 11 T cell receptor beta chains from the same sample are listed, as sequenced in a study of graft-versus-host responses after intestinal transplantation. The method was immunoSEQ multiplex PCR; TCRdb's version includes in-frame clones alone and lacks a portion of them. The profile shows over 90,000 clones, roughly 93% of them singletons. These receptors have no known antigen. The sequenced sample was unstimulated CD8+ T cells sorted from spleen or lymph node cells, obtained before intestinal transplant. The source is a human donor who received an intestinal transplant.

The chain uses TRBV4-1 and TRBJ2-1; D is possibly TRBD1 (6 bases). This CDR3 has 17 amino acids. Germline V gives CDR1 MGHRA, CDR2 YSYEKL. Trimming stripped 2 bases from V and 5 bases from J, with 19 bases between. The CDR3 loop is CASSQISGTHEHNEQFF. CDR3 coding DNA: TGCGCCAGCAGCCAAATATCCGGGACACACGAACACAATGAGCAGTTCTTC.

The chain links TRBV5-6 to TRBJ1-1; TRBD1 aligns across 7 bases. Germline CDR1 is SGHDT and CDR2 is YYEEEE. The CDR3 extends over 14 amino acids. V trimming: 4 bases; J trimming: 4 bases; junction bases outside the gene matches: 7. DNA for the CDR3: TGTGCCAGCAGCCCGGGGACAGCCCCCACTGAAGCTTTCTTT. Its translation: CASSPGTAPTEAFF.

The chain uses TRBV27 and TRBJ2-7; 9 nucleotides line up with TRBD2. Losses at the gene ends were 4 bases for V and 2 bases for J; bases not matched to a gene: 9. Germline CDR1 is MNHEY and CDR2 is SMNVEV (reference sequence). The CDR3 sequence is 16 residues long. The CDR3 DNA sequence: TGTGCCAGCAGTTCCTTAGCGGGGGCACTAACCTACGAGCAGTACTTC. Amino acids: CASSSLAGALTYEQYF.

The V and J genes are TRBV10-3 and TRBJ1-2, with D uncertain. Trimming left V 8 bases short and J 5 bases short, with 12 bases between. Germline V gene sequence: CDR1 ENHRY, CDR2 SYGVKD. CDR3 length: 12 amino acids. CDR3 region: CAILRVGYGYTF. CDR3 in DNA: TGTGCCATCTTAAGGGTCGGGTATGGCTACACCTTC.

V gene TRBV27 combines with J gene TRBJ2-7; tentatively, D is TRBD2 (6 bases). The CDR3 length is 13 residues. Deletions cut 5 bases from V and 2 bases from J, with 10 bases between. Looked up from germline, CDR1 is MNHEY and CDR2 is SMNVEV (reference sequence). The CDR3 reads CASSAGYPYEQYF. DNA for the CDR3: TGTGCCAGCAGTGCGGGGTACCCCTACGAGCAGTACTTC.

V usage is TRBV29-1 and J usage is TRBJ2-1, with unresolved D. This CDR3 contains 11 residues. Trimming cost V 7 bases and J 3 bases, with 7 bases left between them. The V gene's germline CDR1 is SQVTM and CDR2 ANQGSEA. In nucleotides, the CDR3 is TGCAGCGGGCAGCACTACAATGAGCAGTTCTTC. Protein sequence: CSGQHYNEQFF.

The genes are TRBV4-1 and TRBJ2-3, with D unclear. This CDR3 has 12 amino acids. V lost 0 bases and J lost 5, with 3 bases in between. CDR1 is MGHRA, CDR2 YSYEKL, per germline. The CDR3 region has the DNA TGCGCCAGCAGCCAAGAAATAGATACGCAGTATTTT. It encodes CASSQEIDTQYF.

This clone was counted once. The chain joins TRBV5-6 to TRBJ2-2, with a weak D call TRBD1 (6 bases). This CDR3 contains 17 residues. Germline CDR1 reads SGHDT; CDR2 reads YYEEEE. V dropped 5 bases and J dropped 1 base, with 18 bases sitting between them. The CDR3 region has the DNA TGTGCCAGCAGACCTAAAGCCGGGACAATGAACACCGGGGAGCTGTTTTTT. Protein sequence: CASRPKAGTMNTGELFF. The full variable domain, rest sourced from reference TRBV5-6 and TRBJ2-2, is DAGVTQSPTHLIKTRGQQVTLRCSPKSGHDTVSWYQQALGQGPQFIFQYYEEEERQRGNFPDRFSGHQFPNYSSELNVNALLLGDSALYLCASRPKAGTMNTGELFFGEGSRLTVL.

The rearrangement joins TRBV7-9 to TRBJ2-3; D remains unclear. In germline, CDR1 is SEHNR, CDR2 FQNEAQ (reference sequence). V was cut by 5 bases and J by 0 bases, with 12 bases left in between. The CDR3 length is 15 residues. For the CDR3, the DNA is TGTGCCAGCAGCATCCAGCACGACAGCACAGATACGCAGTATTTT. Its protein is CASSIQHDSTDTQYF.

The CDR3 here is CASSSWGAPSETQYF. The CDR3 DNA follows: TGTGCCAGCAGTTCATGGGGGGCGCCCTCTGAGACCCAGTACTTC. The chain employs TRBV6-5 and TRBJ2-5, with D perhaps matching TRBD1 or TRBD2 (6 bases each). V lost 4 bases and J 5 bases, leaving 17 bases between the germline ends. The CDR3 consists of 15 residues. Per the germline V gene, CDR1 is MNHEY and CDR2 is SVGAGI.

The V and J genes are TRBV7-7 and TRBJ2-5, with TRBD2 matching over 8 bases. Germline V gives CDR1 SSHAT, CDR2 FNYEAQ (reference sequence). The junction had 5 bases not matched to a gene; V was cut back by 3 bases and J by 5 bases. The CDR3 has 14 residues. This chain's CDR3 is CASSLTTSVETQYF. DNA of the CDR3: TGTGCCAGCAGCTTGACGACTAGCGTGGAGACCCAGTACTTC.